The next 2 T cell receptor beta chains were all read from a single sample in a study of blood T cell repertoires in COVID-19. Measured with immunoSEQ multiplex PCR; TCRdb has only the in-frame clones, and not every one. The sample comprises over 75,000 clones, approximately 86% of which are singletons, and around 2% rests with the top ten. Sequenced material: peripheral blood. These receptors all come from a man aged 50-59 years with COVID-19, enrolled during active disease.

Worth noting for this clone: The junction does not match germline at one end; this may be a read error. The genes are TRBV29-1 and TRBJ1-4; 11 bases line up with TRBD1. The CDR3 covers 14 residues. CDR1 is SQVTM and CDR2 is ANQGSEA in the germline V gene. The CDR3 region has the DNA TGCAGCGTTGAAGAATGGACAGGGGGCTCTCATTCCATATTT. Protein product: CSVEEWTGGSHSIF.

J is TRBJ2-7 and V is TRBV7-9, with TRBD1 as a possible D gene (5 bases). Trimming took off 1 base at V and 0 bases at J, with 13 bases between the two ends. Germline V gives CDR1 SEHNR, CDR2 FQNEAQ (reference sequence). The CDR3 runs 16 residues. The CDR3 nucleotides read TGTGCCAGCAGCTTAGGTTCAGGGCGCAACTCCTACGAGCAGTACTTC. Its protein product is CASSLGSGRNSYEQYF.